This T cell receptor (beta chain) was captured by sequencing in a study of blood T cell repertoires in COVID-19. In the study overall: Some COVID-19 samples were acute and others convalescent; all came from the United States, Italy and Spain. PBMCs, B-cell-depleted T cells, or T cells were the source of the cDNA or gDNA that made up the material.

In this sample, this clone turned up once. Per the study methods: The authors estimated nucleated cell counts from reference gene primer amplification. Using immunoSEQ multiplex PCR, the repertoire was profiled, and TCRdb retains in-frame clones only, with some absent. V, J and clone size derive from that table, while D and trimming were established from the DNA sequence. This sample has around 200,000 clones, with approximately 87% found just once. Germline values: CDR1 SGHTS, CDR2 YDEGEE. CDR3 size: 15 residues. With 4 bases removed from V and 2 bases from J, the gap between germline ends came to 10 bases.

This sequence joins TRBV5-8 and TRBJ2-6; D may be TRBD1 (6 bases). The clonotype comes from a man in his sixties who had recovered from COVID-19. Sequencing was performed on peripheral blood. The CDR3 region is CASSGNRAGANVLTF. Here the CDR3 DNA reads TGTGCCAGCAGCGGTAACAGGGCTGGGGCCAACGTCCTGACTTTC.